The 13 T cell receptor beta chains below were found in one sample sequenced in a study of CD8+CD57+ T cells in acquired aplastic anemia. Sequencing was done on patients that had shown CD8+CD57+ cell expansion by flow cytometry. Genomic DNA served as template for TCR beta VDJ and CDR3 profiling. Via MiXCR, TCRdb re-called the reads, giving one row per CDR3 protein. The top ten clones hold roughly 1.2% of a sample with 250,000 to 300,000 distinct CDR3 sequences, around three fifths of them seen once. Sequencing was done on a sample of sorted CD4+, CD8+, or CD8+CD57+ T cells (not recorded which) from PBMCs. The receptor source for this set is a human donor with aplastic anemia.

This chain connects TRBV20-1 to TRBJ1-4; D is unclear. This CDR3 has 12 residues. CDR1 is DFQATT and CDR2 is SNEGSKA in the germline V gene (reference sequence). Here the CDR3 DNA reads TGCAGCCTGCGGGATTTTTCTGAAAAACTGTTTTTT. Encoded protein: CSLRDFSEKLFF.

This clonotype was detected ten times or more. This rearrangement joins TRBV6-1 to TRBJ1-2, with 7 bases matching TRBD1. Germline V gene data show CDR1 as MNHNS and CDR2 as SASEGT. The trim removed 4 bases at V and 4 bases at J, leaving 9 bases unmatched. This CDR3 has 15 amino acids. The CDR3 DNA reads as TGTGCCAGCAGTGGCCGGGACAGAAATTCCTATGGCTACACCTTC. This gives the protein CASSGRDRNSYGYTF.

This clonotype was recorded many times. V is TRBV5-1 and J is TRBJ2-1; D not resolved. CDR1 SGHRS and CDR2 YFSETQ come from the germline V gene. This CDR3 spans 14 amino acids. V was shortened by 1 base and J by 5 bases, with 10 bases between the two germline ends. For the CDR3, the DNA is TGCGCCAGCAGCTTGCGTCAGGCGAACAATGAGCAGTTCTTC. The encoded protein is CASSLRQANNEQFF.

CDR3 loop: CASSLVQGESHEQYF. The CDR3 DNA reads TGTGCCAGCAGCTTAGTACAGGGTGAAAGTCATGAGCAGTATTTT. The chain employs TRBV7-2 and TRBJ2-3; the D gene is possibly TRBD1 (6 bases). The CDR3 length is 15 residues. Germline CDR1 SGHTA, CDR2 FQGNSA. Trimming left V 1 base short and J 11 bases short, with 19 bases between.

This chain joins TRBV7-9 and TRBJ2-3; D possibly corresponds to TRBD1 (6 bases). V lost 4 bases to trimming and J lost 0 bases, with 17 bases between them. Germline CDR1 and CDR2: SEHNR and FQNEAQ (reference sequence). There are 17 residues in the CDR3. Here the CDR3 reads CASSSFRQANSTDTQYF. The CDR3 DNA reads TGTGCCAGCAGCTCGTTTAGACAGGCGAATAGCACAGATACGCAGTATTTT. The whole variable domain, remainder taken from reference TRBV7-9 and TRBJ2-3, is DTGVSQNPRHKITKRGQNVTFRCDPISEHNRLYWYRQTLGQGPEFLTYFQNEAQLEKSRLLSDRFSAERPKGSFSTLEIQRTEQGDSAMYLCASSSFRQANSTDTQYFGPGTRLTVL.

This chain's CDR3 is CASSVGGEPQETQYF. The DNA of the CDR3 is TGTGCCAGCAGCGTTGGCGGGGAACCTCAAGAGACCCAGTACTTC. V gene TRBV9 combines with J gene TRBJ2-5; tentative D call: TRBD2 (6 bases). The CDR3 runs to 15 residues. Trimming pared 2 bases from V and 2 bases from J, leaving 13 bases between. Germline V lookup: CDR1 SGDLS, CDR2 YYNGEE.

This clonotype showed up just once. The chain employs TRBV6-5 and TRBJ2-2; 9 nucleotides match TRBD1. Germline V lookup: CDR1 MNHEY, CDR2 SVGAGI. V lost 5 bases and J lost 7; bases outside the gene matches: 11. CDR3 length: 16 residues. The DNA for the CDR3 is TGTGCCAGCAGTACCTCGGGACAGGGAGGGGTCGGGGAGCTGTTTTTT. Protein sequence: CASSTSGQGGVGELFF.

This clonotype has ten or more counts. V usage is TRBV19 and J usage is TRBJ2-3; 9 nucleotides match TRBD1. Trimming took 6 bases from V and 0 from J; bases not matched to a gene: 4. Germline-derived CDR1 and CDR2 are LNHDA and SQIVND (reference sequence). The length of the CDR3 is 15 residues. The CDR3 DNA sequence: TGTGCCAGTAGGGACAGGGGCTCTAGCACAGATACGCAGTATTTT. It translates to CASRDRGSSTDTQYF.

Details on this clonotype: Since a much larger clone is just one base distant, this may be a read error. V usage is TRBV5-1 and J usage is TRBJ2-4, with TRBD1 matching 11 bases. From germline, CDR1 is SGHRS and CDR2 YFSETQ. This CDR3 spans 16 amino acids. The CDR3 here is CTSSQGGTGGKNIQYF. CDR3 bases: TGCACCAGCAGCCAGGGAGGGACAGGGGGCAAAAACATTCAGTACTTC. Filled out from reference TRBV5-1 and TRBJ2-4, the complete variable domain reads KAGVTQTPRYLIKTRGQQVTLSCSPISGHRSVSWYQQTPGQGLQFLFEYFSETQRNKGNFPGRFSGRQFSNSRSEMNVSTLELGDSALYLCTSSQGGTGGKNIQYFGAGTRLSVL.

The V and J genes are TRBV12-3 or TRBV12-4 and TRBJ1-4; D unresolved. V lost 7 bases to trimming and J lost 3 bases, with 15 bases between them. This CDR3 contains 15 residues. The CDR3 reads CASTADKVSNEKLFF. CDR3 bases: TGTGCCAGCACCGCTGACAAAGTCTCTAATGAAAAACTGTTTTTT.

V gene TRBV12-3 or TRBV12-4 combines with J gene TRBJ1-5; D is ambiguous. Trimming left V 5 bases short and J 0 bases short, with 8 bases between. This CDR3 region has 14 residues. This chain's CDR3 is CASSTRTSNQPQHF. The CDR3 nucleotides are TGTGCCAGCAGTACGAGGACTAGCAATCAGCCCCAGCATTTT.

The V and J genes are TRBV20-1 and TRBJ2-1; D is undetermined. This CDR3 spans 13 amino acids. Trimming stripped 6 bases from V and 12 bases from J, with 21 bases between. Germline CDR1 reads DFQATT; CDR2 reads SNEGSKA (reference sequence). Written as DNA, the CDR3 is TGCAGTGCGGATGTTAGCACCACAGATACGCAGTTCTTC. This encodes CSADVSTTDTQFF.

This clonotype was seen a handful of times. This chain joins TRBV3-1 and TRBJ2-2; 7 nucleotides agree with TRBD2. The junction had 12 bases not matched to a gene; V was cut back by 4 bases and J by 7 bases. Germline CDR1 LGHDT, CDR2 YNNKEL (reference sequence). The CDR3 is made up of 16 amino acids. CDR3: CASSPSFSGRGGELFF. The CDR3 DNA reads TGTGCCAGCAGCCCTTCATTTAGCGGGCGGGGCGGGGAGCTGTTTTTT.